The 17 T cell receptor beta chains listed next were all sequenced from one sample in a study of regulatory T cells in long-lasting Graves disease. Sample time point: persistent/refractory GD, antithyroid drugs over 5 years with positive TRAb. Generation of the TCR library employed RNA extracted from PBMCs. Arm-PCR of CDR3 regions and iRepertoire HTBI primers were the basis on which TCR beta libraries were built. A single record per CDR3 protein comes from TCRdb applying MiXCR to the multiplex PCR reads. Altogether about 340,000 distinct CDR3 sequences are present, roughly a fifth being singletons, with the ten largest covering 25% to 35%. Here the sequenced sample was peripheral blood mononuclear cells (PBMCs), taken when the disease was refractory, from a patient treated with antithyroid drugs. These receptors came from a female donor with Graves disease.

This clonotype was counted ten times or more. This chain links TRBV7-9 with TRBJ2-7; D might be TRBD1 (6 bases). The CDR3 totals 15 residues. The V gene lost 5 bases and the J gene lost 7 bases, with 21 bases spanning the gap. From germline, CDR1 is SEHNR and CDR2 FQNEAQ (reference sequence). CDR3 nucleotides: TGTGCCAGCAGCCCCACGGACAGACCCAGTAGTGAGCAGTACTTC. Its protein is CASSPTDRPSSEQYF.

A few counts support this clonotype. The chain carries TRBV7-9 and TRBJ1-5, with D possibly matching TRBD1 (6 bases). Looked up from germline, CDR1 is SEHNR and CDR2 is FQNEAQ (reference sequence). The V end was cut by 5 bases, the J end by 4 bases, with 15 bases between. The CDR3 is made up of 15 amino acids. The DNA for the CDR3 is TGTGCCAGCAGCCAGGGGCAGGGGCGTAATCAGCCCCAGCATTTT. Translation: CASSQGQGRNQPQHF.

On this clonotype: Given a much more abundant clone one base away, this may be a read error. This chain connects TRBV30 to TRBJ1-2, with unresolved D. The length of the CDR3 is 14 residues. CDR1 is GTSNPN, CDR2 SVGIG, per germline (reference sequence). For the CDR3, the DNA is TGTGCCTGGAGTTTGGGTTGGGCTGCCTATGGCCACACCTTC. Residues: CAWSLGWAAYGHTF.

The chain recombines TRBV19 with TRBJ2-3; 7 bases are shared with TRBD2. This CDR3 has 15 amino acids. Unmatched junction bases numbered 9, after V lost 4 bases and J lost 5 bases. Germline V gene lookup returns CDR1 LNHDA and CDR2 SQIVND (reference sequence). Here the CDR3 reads CASSKPSGGIDTQYF. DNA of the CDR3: TGTGCCAGTAGTAAGCCTAGCGGCGGTATAGATACGCAGTATTTT. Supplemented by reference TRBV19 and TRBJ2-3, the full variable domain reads DGGITQSPKYLFRKEGQNVTLSCEQNLNHDAMYWYRQDPGQGLRLIYYSQIVNDFQKGDIAEGYSVSREKKESFPLTVTSAQKNPTAFYLCASSKPSGGIDTQYFGPGTRLTVL.

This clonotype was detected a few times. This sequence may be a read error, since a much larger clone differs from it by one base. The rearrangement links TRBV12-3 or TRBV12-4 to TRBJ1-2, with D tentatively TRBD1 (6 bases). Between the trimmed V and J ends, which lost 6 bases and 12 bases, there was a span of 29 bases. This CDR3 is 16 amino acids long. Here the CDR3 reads CASSPPVVRGAWGHTF. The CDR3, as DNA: TGTGCCAGCAGCCCTCCGGTGGTCAGGGGCGCTTGGGGCCACACCTTC.

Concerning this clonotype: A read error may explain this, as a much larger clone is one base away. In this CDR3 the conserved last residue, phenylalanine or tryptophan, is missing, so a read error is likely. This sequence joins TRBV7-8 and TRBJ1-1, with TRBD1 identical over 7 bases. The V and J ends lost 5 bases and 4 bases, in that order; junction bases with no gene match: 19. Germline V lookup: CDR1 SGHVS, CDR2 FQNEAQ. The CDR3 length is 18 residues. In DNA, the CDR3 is TGTGCCAGCAGCAAAACTGAAAGACAGGGCACCCGAGGCACTGAAGCTTTCTCT. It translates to CASSKTERQGTRGTEAFS.

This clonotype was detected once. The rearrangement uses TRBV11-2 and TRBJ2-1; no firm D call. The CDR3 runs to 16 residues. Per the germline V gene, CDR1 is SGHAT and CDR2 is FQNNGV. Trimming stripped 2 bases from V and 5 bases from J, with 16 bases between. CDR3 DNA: TGTGCCAGCAGCTTAAGTCCCTTAAAGGCAAACAATGAGCAGTTCTTC. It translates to CASSLSPLKANNEQFF.

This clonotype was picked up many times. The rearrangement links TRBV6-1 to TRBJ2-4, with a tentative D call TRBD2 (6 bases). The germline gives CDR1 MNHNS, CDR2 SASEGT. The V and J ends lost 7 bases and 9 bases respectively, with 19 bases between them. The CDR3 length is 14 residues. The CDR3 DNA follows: TGTGCCAGCACGGGGAGGAACCTTGAGGGCATTCAGTACTTC. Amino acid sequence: CASTGRNLEGIQYF.

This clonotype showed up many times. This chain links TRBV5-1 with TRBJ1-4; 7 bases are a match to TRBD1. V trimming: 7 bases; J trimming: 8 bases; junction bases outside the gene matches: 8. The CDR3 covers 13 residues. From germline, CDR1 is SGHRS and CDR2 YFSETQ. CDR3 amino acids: CASSTGIGEKLFF. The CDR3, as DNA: TGCGCCAGCTCGACAGGGATCGGAGAAAAACTGTTTTTT.

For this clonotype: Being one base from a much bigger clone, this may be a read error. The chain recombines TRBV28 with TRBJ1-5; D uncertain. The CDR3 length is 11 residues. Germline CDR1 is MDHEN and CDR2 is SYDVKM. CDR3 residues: CASRTWTLESF. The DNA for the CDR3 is TGTGCCAGCAGGACCTGGACCCTCGAGTCATTT.

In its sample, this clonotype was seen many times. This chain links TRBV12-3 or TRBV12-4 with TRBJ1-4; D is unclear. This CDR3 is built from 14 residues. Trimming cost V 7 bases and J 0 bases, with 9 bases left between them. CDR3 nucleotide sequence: TGTGCCAGCACCGCAGGTGCAACTAATGAAAAACTGTTTTTT. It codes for CASTAGATNEKLFF.

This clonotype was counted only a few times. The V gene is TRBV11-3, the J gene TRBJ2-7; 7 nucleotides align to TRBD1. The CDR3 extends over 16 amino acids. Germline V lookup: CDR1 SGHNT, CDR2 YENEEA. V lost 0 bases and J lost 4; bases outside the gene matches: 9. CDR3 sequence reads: CASSLDGVTGMYEQYF. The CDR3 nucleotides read TGTGCCAGCAGCTTAGATGGTGTGACAGGGATGTACGAGCAGTACTTC.

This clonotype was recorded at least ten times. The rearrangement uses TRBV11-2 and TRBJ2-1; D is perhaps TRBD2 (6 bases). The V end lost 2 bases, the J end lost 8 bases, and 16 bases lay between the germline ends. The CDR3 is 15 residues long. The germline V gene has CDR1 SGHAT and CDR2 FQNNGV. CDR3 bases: TGTGCCAGCAGCTTAAAGGCGGGAAGAGTCGATGAGCAGTTCTTC. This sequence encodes CASSLKAGRVDEQFF.

The CDR3 spells CASSFTNGSGSYEQYF. DNA for the CDR3: TGTGCCAGCAGCTTTACTAACGGGAGTGGTTCCTACGAGCAGTACTTC. The rearrangement uses TRBV11-2 and TRBJ2-7, with D perhaps matching TRBD2 (6 bases). V was trimmed by 3 bases and J by 1 base, leaving 16 bases between them. Germline loops: CDR1 SGHAT, CDR2 FQNNGV. CDR3 length equals 16 residues.

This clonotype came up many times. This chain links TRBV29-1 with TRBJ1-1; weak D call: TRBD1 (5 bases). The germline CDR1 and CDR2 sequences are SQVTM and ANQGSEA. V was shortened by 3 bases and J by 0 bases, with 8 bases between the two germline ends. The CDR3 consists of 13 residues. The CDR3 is CSVEGTLNTEAFF. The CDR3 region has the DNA TGCAGCGTTGAGGGGACTCTGAACACTGAAGCTTTCTTT.

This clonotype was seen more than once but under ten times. This CDR3 reads CATSDLGPGQGVNSPLHF. The CDR3 DNA reads as TGTGCCACCAGTGATTTGGGGCCGGGACAGGGGGTGAATTCACCCCTCCACTTT. The gene calls are TRBV24-1 and TRBJ1-6; TRBD1 matches 11 bases. The CDR3 has 18 amino acids. J gave up 7 bases and V 0 bases, and 7 bases lay outside the gene matches. Germline CDR1 and CDR2: KGHDR and SFDVKD.

The CDR3 DNA reads as TGCGCCAGCAGTGAGTCTGGTGGGACTGGAAACACCATATATTTT. Protein sequence: CASSESGGTGNTIYF. The V gene is TRBV10-1, the J gene TRBJ1-3; no firm D call. The CDR3 runs to 15 residues. V gave up 0 bases and J gave up 2 bases, with 8 bases separating them. Germline assignment: CDR1 WNHNN and CDR2 SYGVQD (reference sequence).